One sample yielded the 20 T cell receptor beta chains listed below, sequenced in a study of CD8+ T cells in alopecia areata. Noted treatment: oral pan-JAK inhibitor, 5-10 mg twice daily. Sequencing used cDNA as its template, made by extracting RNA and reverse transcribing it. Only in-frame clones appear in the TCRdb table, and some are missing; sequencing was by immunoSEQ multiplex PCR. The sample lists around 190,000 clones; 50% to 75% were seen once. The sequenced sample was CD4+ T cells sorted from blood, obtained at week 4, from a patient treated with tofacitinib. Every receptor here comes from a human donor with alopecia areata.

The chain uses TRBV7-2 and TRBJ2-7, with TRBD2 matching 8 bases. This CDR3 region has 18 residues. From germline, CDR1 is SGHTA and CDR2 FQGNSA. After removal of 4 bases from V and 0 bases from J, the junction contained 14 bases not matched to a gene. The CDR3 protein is CASSSPSGGGPNSYEQYF. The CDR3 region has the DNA TGTGCCAGCAGCTCCCCCTCCGGCGGGGGGCCTAACTCCTACGAGCAGTACTTC.

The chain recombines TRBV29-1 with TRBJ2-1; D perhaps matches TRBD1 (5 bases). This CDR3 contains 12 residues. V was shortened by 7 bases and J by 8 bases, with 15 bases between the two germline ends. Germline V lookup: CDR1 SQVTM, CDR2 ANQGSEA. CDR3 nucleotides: TGCAGCGCCGGACATGAACGGGATGAGCAGTTCTTC. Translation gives CSAGHERDEQFF.

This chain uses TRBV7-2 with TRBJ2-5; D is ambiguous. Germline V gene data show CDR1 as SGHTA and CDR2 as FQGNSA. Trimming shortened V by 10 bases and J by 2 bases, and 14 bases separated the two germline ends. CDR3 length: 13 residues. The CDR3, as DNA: TGTGCCACCTCGGGTGCCTGGCAAGAGACCCAGTACTTC. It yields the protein CATSGAWQETQYF.

CDR3 residues: CASSSSYRGTGNTIYF. The CDR3 nucleotides are TGTGCCAGCAGCTCGTCCTACCGAGGAACTGGAAACACCATATATTTT. J is TRBJ1-3 and V is TRBV13; no reliable D call. V lost 4 bases to trimming and J lost 2 bases, with 15 bases between them. CDR1 is PRHDT and CDR2 is FYEKMQ in the germline V gene (reference sequence). This CDR3 spans 16 amino acids.

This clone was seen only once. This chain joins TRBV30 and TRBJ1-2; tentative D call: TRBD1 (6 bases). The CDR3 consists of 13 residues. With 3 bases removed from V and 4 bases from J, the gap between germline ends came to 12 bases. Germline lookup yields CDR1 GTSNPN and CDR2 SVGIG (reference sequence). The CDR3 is CAWRTTGGYGYTF. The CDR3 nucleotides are TGTGCCTGGAGAACGACAGGCGGCTATGGCTACACCTTC.

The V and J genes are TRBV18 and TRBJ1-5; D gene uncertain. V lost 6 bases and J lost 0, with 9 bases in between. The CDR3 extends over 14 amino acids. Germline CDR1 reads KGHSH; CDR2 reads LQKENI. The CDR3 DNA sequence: TGTGCCAGCTCTCCCAATCCTAGCAATCAGCCCCAGCATTTT. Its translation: CASSPNPSNQPQHF.

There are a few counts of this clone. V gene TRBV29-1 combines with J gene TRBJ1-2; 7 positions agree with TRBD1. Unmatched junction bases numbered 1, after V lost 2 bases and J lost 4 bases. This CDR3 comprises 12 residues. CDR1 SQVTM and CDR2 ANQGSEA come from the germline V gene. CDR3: CSVESGGYGYTF. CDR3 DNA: TGCAGCGTTGAATCAGGGGGCTATGGCTACACCTTC.

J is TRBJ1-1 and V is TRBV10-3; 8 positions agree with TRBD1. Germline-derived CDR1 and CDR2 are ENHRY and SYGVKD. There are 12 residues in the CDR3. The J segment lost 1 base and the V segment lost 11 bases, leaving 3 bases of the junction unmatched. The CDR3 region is CASGTGNTEAFF. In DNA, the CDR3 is TGTGCCTCCGGGACAGGGAACACTGAAGCTTTCTTT.

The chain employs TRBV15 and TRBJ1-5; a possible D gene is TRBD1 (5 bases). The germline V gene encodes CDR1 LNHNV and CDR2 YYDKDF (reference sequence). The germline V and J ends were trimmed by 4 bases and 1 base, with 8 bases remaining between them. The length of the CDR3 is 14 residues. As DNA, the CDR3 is TGTGCCACCAGCAAACAGGCGAGCAATCAGCCCCAGCATTTT. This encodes CATSKQASNQPQHF.

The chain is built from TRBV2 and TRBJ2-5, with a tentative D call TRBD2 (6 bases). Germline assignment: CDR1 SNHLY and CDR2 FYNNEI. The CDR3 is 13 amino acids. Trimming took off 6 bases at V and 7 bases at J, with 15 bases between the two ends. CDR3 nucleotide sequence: TGTGCCAGCAGCGGGGGAACAGGAGGGACCCAGTACTTC. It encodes CASSGGTGGTQYF.

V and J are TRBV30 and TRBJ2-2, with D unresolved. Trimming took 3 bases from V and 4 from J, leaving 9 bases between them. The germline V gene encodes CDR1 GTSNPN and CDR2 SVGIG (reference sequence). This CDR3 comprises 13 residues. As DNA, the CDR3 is TGTGCCTGGAGGATTCTCGGCACCGGGGAGCTGTTTTTT. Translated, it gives CAWRILGTGELFF.

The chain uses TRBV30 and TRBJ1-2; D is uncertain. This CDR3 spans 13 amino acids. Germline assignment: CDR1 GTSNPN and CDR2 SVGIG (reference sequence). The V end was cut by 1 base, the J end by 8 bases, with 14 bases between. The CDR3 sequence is CAWSDPNRYGYTF. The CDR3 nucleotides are TGTGCCTGGAGTGACCCGAATCGGTACGGCTACACCTTC.

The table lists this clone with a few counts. Written as DNA, the CDR3 is TGTGCCAGCAGCTCCACAGGGAACACTGAAGCTTTCTTT. Protein product: CASSSTGNTEAFF. V gene TRBV7-9 combines with J gene TRBJ1-1; TRBD1 might be the D (5 bases). The germline CDR1 and CDR2 sequences are SEHNR and FQNEAQ (reference sequence). This CDR3 spans 13 amino acids. The germline V and J ends were trimmed by 4 bases and 1 base, with 7 bases remaining between them. Based on the CDR3 plus reference TRBV7-9 and TRBJ1-1, the full variable domain is DTGVSQNPRHKITKRGQNVTFRCDPISEHNRLYWYRQTLGQGPEFLTYFQNEAQLEKSRLLSDRFSAERPKGSFSTLEIQRTEQGDSAMYLCASSSTGNTEAFFGQGTRLTVV.

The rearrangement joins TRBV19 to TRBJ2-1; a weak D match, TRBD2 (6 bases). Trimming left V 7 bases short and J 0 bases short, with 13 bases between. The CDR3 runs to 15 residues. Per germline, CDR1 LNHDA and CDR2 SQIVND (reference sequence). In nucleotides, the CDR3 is TGTGCCAGTACGATGGGGGGAAGCTCCTACAATGAGCAGTTCTTC. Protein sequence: CASTMGGSSYNEQFF.

In DNA, the CDR3 is TGCAGCGTAGGACTAGCGGGGAACAATGAGCAGTTCTTC. Its translation: CSVGLAGNNEQFF. This chain uses TRBV29-1 with TRBJ2-1, with 12 bases lining up with TRBD2. The CDR3 loop spans 13 amino acids. V shed 6 bases, J shed 5 bases, and the junction held 2 bases outside the gene matches. CDR1 and CDR2 (germline): SQVTM, ANQGSEA.

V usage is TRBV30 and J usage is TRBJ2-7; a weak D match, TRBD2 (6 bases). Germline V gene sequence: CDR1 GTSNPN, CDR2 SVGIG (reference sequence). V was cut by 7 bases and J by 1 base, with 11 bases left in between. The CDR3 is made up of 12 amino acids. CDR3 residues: CALTEGSYEQYF. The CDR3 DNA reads TGTGCCTTAACGGAGGGGTCCTACGAGCAGTACTTC.

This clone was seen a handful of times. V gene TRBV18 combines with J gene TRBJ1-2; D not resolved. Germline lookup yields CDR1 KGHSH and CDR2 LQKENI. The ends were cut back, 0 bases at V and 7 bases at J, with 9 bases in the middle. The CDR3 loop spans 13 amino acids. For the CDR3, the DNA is TGTGCCAGCTCACCACCGAACAGTCCTGGCTACACCTTC. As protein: CASSPPNSPGYTF.

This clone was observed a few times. The DNA for the CDR3 is TGTGCCTGGAGTGATGGGGCTCGGGGTCAGTACTTC. Its translation: CAWSDGARGQYF. The chain has TRBV30 and TRBJ2-7, with D perhaps assigned TRBD1 or TRBD2 (5 bases each). CDR3 length: 12 amino acids. CDR1 and CDR2 (germline): GTSNPN, SVGIG (reference sequence). V shed 1 base and J shed 10 bases, with 14 bases lying between them. The variable domain in full, completed from reference TRBV30 and TRBJ2-7, reads SQTIHQWPATLVQPVGSPLSLECTVEGTSNPNLYWYRQAAGRGLQLLFYSVGIGQISSEVPQNLSASRPQDRQFILSSKKLLLSDSGFYLCAWSDGARGQYFGPGTRLTVT.

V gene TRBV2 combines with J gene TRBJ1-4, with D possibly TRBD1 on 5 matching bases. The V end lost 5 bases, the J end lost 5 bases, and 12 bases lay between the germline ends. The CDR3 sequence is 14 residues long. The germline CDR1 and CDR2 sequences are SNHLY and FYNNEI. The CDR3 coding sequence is TGTGCCAGCAGTCGGGGACGGTTAAATGAAAAACTGTTTTTT. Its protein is CASSRGRLNEKLFF.

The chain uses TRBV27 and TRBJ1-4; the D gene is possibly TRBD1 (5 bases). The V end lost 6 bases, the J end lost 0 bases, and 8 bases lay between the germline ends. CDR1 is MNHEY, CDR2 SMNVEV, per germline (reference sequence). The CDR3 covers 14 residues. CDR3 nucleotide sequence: TGTGCCAGCAGCAGGGAAGCAACTAATGAAAAACTGTTTTTT. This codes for CASSREATNEKLFF.